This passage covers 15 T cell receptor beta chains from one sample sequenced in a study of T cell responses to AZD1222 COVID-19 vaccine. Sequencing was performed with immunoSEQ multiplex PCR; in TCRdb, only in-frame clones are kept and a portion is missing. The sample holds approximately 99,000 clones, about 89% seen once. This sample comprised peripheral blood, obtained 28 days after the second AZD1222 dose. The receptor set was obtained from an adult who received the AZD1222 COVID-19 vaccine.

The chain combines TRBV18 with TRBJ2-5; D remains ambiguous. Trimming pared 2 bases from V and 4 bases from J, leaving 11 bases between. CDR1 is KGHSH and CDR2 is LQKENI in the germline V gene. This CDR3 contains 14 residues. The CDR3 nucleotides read TGTGCCAGCTCACCAATTGTGGCAAGAGAGACCCAGTACTTC. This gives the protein CASSPIVARETQYF. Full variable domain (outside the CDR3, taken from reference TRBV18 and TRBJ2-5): NAGVMQNPRHLVRRRGQEARLRCSPMKGHSHVYWYRQLPEEGLKFMVYLQKENIIDESGMPKERFSAEFPKEGPSILRIQQVVRGDSAAYFCASSPIVARETQYFGPGTRLLVL.

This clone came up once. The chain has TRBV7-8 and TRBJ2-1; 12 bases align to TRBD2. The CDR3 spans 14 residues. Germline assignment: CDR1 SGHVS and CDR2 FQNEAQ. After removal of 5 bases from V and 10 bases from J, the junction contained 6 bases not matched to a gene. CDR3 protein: CASSAGGLAGEQFF. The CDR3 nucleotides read TGTGCCAGCAGCGCAGGCGGACTAGCGGGAGAGCAGTTCTTC.

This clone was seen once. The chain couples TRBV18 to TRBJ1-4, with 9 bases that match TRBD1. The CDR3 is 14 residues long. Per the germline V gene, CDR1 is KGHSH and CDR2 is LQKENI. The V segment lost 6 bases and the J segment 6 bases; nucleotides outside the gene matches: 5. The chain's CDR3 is CASSPTGGDEKLFF. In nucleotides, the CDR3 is TGTGCCAGCTCCCCTACAGGGGGCGATGAAAAACTGTTTTTT. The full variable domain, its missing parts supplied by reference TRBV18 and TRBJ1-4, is NAGVMQNPRHLVRRRGQEARLRCSPMKGHSHVYWYRQLPEEGLKFMVYLQKENIIDESGMPKERFSAEFPKEGPSILRIQQVVRGDSAAYFCASSPTGGDEKLFFGSGTQLSVL.

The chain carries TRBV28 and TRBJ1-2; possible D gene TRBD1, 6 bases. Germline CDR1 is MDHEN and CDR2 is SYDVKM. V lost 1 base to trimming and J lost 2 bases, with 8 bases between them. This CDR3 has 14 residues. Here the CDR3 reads CASSLLGGNYGYTF. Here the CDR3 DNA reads TGTGCCAGCAGTTTATTAGGGGGGAACTATGGCTACACCTTC.

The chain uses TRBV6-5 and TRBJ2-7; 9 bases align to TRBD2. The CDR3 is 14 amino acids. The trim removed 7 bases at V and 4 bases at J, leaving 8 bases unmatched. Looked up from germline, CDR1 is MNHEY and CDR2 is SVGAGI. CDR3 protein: CASTQAGGPYEQYF. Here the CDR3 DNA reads TGTGCCAGCACCCAGGCGGGAGGGCCGTACGAGCAGTACTTC.

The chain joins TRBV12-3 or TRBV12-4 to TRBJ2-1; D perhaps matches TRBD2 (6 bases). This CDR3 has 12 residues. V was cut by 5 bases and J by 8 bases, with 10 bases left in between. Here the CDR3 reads CASSPRGDEQFF. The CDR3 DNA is TGTGCCAGCAGTCCCCGCGGGGATGAGCAGTTCTTC.

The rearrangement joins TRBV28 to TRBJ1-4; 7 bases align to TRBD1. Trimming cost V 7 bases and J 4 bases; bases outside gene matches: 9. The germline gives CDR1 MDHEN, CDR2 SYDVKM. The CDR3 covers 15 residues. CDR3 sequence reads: CASTRAGGINEKLFF. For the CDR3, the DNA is TGTGCCAGCACCCGGGCAGGGGGGATTAATGAAAAACTGTTTTTT.

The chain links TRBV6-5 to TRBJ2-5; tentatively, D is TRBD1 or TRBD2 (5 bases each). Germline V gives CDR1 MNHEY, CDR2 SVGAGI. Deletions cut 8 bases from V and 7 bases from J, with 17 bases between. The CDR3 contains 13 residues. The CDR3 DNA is TGTGCCAGCGGGGACGGGGTTAGATGGACCCAGTACTTC. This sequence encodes CASGDGVRWTQYF.

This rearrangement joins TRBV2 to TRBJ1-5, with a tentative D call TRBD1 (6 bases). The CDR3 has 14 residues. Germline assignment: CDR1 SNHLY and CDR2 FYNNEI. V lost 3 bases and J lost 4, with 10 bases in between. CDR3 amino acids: CASSEGQGNQPQHF. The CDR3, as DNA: TGTGCCAGCAGTGAGGGGCAGGGGAATCAGCCCCAGCATTTT.

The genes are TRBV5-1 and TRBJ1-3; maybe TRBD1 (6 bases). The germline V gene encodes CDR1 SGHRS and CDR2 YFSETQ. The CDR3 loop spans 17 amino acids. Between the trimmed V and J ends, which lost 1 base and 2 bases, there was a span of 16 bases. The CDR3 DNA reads TGCGCCAGCAGCTTGTCCCCCGGGGGCCTGACTGGAAACACCATATATTTT. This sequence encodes CASSLSPGGLTGNTIYF.

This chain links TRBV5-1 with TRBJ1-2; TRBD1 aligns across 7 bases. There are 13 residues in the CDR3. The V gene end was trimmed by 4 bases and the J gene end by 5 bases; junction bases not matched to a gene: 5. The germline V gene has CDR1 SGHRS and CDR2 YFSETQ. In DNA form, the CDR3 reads TGCGCCAGCAGCCCGATGACAGGGTATGGCTACACCTTC. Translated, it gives CASSPMTGYGYTF.

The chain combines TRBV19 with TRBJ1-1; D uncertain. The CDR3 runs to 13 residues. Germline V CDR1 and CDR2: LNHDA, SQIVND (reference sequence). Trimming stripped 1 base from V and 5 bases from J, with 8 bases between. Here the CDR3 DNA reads TGTGCCAGTAGTATAGGGAGTGGGACTGAAGCTTTCTTT. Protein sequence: CASSIGSGTEAFF.

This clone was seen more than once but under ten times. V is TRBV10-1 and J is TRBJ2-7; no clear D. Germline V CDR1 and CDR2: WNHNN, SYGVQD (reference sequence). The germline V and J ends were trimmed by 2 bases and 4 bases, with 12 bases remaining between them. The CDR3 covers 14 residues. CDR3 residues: CASSENVETYEQYF. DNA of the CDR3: TGCGCCAGCAGTGAGAATGTGGAAACTTACGAGCAGTACTTC.

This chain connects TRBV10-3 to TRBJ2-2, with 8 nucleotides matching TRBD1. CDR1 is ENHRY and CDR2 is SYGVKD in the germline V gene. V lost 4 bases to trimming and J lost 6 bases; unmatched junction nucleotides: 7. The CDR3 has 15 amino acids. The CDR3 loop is CAISGGQGGAGELFF. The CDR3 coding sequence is TGTGCCATCAGTGGTGGACAGGGTGGGGCCGGGGAGCTGTTTTTT.

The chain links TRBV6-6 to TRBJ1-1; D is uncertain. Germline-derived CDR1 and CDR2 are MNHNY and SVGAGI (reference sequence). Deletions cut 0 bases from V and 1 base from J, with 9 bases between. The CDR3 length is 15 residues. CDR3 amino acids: CASSYSSTKNTEAFF. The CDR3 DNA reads TGTGCCAGCAGTTACTCGTCTACAAAGAACACTGAAGCTTTCTTT.